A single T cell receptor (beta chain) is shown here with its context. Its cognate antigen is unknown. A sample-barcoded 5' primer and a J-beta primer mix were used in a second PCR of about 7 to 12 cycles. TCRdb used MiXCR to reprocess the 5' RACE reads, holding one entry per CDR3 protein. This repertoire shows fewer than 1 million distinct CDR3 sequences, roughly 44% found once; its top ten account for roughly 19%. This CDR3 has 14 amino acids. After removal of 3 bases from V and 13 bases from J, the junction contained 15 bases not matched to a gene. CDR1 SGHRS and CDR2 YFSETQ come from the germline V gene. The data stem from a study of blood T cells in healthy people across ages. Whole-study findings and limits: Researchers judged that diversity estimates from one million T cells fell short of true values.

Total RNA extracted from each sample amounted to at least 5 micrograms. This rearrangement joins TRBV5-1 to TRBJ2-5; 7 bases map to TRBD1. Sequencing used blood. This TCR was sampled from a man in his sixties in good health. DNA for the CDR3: TGCGCCAGCAGCTCAAACAGGGGCCTGGACGAGCGGTACTTC. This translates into CASSSNRGLDERYF. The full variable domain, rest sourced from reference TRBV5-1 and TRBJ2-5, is KAGVTQTPRYLIKTRGQQVTLSCSPISGHRSVSWYQQTPGQGLQFLFEYFSETQRNKGNFPGRFSGRQFSNSRSEMNVSTLELGDSALYLCASSSNRGLDERYFGPGTRLLVL.